This TCR beta chain was retrieved from a study of blood T cell repertoires in COVID-19 (dated by TCRdb to 2018 to 2021). Regarding the research as a whole: Samples from collaborators originated in the United States, Italy and Spain and spanned both the acute and convalescent phases of COVID-19. The sample metadata nearly always contained a de-identified subject ID, COVID-19 status, age in years and sex. The dataset comprised deeply sampled blood TCRbeta repertoires from subjects exposed to, actively infected with, or recovered from COVID-19. The material from the prospective study consisted of cDNA or gDNA derived from T cells, B-cell-depleted T cells, or PBMCs. A freely available public database, intended as a resource for researchers studying the immune response to SARS-CoV-2, is where the repertoires were released. The samples were drawn from the first 160 participants of the ongoing ImmuneRACE study and from over 950 subjects provided by 6 global collaborators. HLA class I and class II types, where available, came from metadata supplied by the sample provider rather than from assay-based typing. The paper as a whole reports these results and caveats: The amount of clinical and demographic metadata varied by source and participant and was provided uncurated.

From its cysteine to its phenylalanine, the CDR3 spans 14 amino acids. The retained sequence is limited to the CDR3, 42 bases, with the frame set at the first base. Relative to germline, V is 4 bases shorter and J is 9 bases shorter, with 13 bases between their ends. The CDR1 and CDR2 encoded by the germline V gene (reference sequence) are SEHNR and FQNEAQ. Turning to this clone: Its antigen has not been determined. No quality values exist for individual bases; no much larger clone is one base distant.

Whole blood was collected in K2EDTA tubes by collaborating institutions according to the institutions' own protocols. For TCRbeta analysis, collaborators shipped samples as frozen whole blood, isolated PBMCs, or DNA extracted from either of those sample types. The immunoSEQ Assay, a bias-controlled multiplex PCR, was used to amplify TCRbeta CDR3 regions from genomic DNA. In the paper's pipeline: The number of nucleated cells in each sample was estimated by amplification of reference gene primers within the assay. To quantify the absolute abundance of each unique TCRbeta CDR3 rearrangement, sequence reads were collapsed and filtered. Productive Simpson clonality was computed per sample as the square root of Simpson's diversity index over productive rearrangements. This immuneACCESS table, as held by TCRdb, lists in-frame sequences with V and J called but not all clones. Of the missing ones, under half trace to an unresolved V gene in checked studies; the others have no known cause. Clonal size and the V and J genes are those of that table, whereas D and trimming came from the DNA. The sample contains roughly 15,000 clones, about nine tenths of them found a single time. The top ten clones comprise 17% of the sample.

The receptor was derived from a man between 45 and 60 years old with active COVID-19. In this chain, TRBV7-9 is recombined with TRBJ1-6; no D segment can be confidently identified. Sequencing was performed on peripheral blood. The base sequence is TGTGCCAGCAGCTCCGAACACGGAGTTTCACCCCTCCACTTT. Translated, it gives CASSSEHGVSPLHF.